Below are 21 T cell receptor beta chains sequenced from a single sample in a study of shared clonotypes between healthy human individuals. Data came from immunoSEQ multiplex PCR; TCRdb stores just in-frame clones and leaves some out. The profile covers about 1 million clones, with approximately 70% appearing a single time and about 1.5% taken by the ten largest. Sequences were obtained from memory CD4+ T cells sorted from blood. Subset described: CD45RA-negative fraction. The receptors originated from a man aged 18 to 30 in good health.

The chain is built from TRBV30 and TRBJ1-2; a weak D match, TRBD1 (6 bases). Germline V gives CDR1 GTSNPN, CDR2 SVGIG (reference sequence). V gave up 3 bases and J gave up 8 bases, with 16 bases separating them. The CDR3 spans 13 residues. CDR3: CAWSARRGGGYTF. The CDR3 DNA is TGTGCCTGGAGCGCCCGTAGGGGGGGCGGCTACACCTTC.

V usage is TRBV19 and J usage is TRBJ1-2; possibly TRBD1 for D (6 bases). There are 14 residues in the CDR3. The V gene lost 7 bases and the J gene lost 7 bases, with 19 bases spanning the gap. Germline CDR1 and CDR2: LNHDA and SQIVND (reference sequence). The CDR3, as DNA: TGTGCCAGTACTCATACGTCGGACAGAGGTGGCTACACCTTC. Translation: CASTHTSDRGGYTF.

The chain carries TRBV2 and TRBJ2-7; 10 nucleotides agree with TRBD2. Trimming cost V 6 bases and J 6 bases; bases outside gene matches: 8. CDR3 length: 14 residues. From germline, CDR1 is SNHLY and CDR2 FYNNEI. The CDR3 DNA follows: TGTGCCAGCAGCCTACTAGCGGGAACCGGCGAGCAGTACTTC. Amino acid sequence: CASSLLAGTGEQYF.

Written as DNA, the CDR3 is TGTGCTACCGGCCCAGGGGGCCACGCAGATACGCAGTATTTT. It specifies CATGPGGHADTQYF. The chain is built from TRBV12-5 and TRBJ2-3; 8 bases fit TRBD1. V lost 10 bases and J lost 4; bases outside the gene matches: 10. The CDR3 is 14 amino acids. Per the germline V gene, CDR1 is LGHNT and CDR2 is FRNRAP.

The rearrangement links TRBV5-8 to TRBJ2-7; no definite D call. Trimming took off 4 bases at V and 3 bases at J, with 14 bases between the two ends. The CDR3 has 14 amino acids. Germline lookup yields CDR1 SGHTS and CDR2 YDEGEE. In nucleotides, the CDR3 is TGTGCCAGCAGCCCCCTGAGAGCAAGCTACGAGCAGTACTTC. As protein: CASSPLRASYEQYF.

This clone was observed a single time. The chain uses TRBV4-3 and TRBJ2-1; 12 bases fit TRBD2. This CDR3 region has 17 residues. Germline V gene lookup returns CDR1 LGHNA and CDR2 YSLEER. Trimming cost V 0 bases and J 5 bases; bases outside gene matches: 5. The CDR3 loop reads CASSQDWGLAGNNEQFF. In DNA form, the CDR3 reads TGCGCCAGCAGCCAAGACTGGGGACTAGCGGGCAACAATGAGCAGTTCTTC.

On this clone itself: The sample holds other DNA sequences that translate to the same CDR3. V gene TRBV7-8 combines with J gene TRBJ1-1; D unresolved. V lost 5 bases and J lost 3, with 13 bases in between. The CDR3 length is 14 residues. Looked up from germline, CDR1 is SGHVS and CDR2 is FQNEAQ. CDR3 DNA sequence: TGTGCCAGCAGCCCCCGGGAAGGAGACACTGAAGCTTTCTTT. Translating it yields CASSPREGDTEAFF.

The chain recombines TRBV5-4 with TRBJ2-5; no clear D. Trimming cost V 4 bases and J 2 bases, with 21 bases left between them. Germline CDR1 SGHNT, CDR2 YYREEE (reference sequence). The CDR3 is 17 residues long. DNA of the CDR3: TGTGCCAGCAGCCTACCGGGCCCAACGCTATTACAAGAGACCCAGTACTTC. Its protein is CASSLPGPTLLQETQYF.

The chain couples TRBV2 to TRBJ1-3; 7 nucleotides align to TRBD1. V lost 8 bases, J lost 3 bases, and 1 base stayed unmatched. The CDR3 has 12 amino acids. Germline CDR1 SNHLY, CDR2 FYNNEI. In DNA form, the CDR3 reads TGTGCCAGCGACAGGGATGGAAACACCATATATTTT. Translation: CASDRDGNTIYF.

Comments on this clone: Other DNA sequences in the same sample also yield this CDR3. This chain links TRBV5-1 with TRBJ2-1; TRBD2 matches 14 bases. CDR1 is SGHRS, CDR2 YFSETQ, per germline. The CDR3 length is 15 residues. J lost 7 bases, V lost 4 bases, and 4 bases had no gene match. This CDR3 is CASSRGLAGVNEQFF. As DNA, the CDR3 is TGCGCCAGCAGCCGGGGACTAGCGGGAGTAAATGAGCAGTTCTTC. The full variable domain, rest sourced from reference TRBV5-1 and TRBJ2-1, is KAGVTQTPRYLIKTRGQQVTLSCSPISGHRSVSWYQQTPGQGLQFLFEYFSETQRNKGNFPGRFSGRQFSNSRSEMNVSTLELGDSALYLCASSRGLAGVNEQFFGPGTRLTVL.

V and J are TRBV29-1 and TRBJ2-3, with a tentative D call TRBD2 (6 bases). Trimming took off 0 bases at V and 1 base at J, with 20 bases between the two ends. CDR1 and CDR2 (germline): SQVTM, ANQGSEA. This CDR3 is 18 amino acids long. CDR3 DNA sequence: TGCAGCGTTGAAGATCGAGGCAGGAGGGCGATTGGCACAGATACGCAGTATTTT. Amino acid sequence: CSVEDRGRRAIGTDTQYF.

This chain links TRBV5-4 with TRBJ2-7; D is possibly TRBD1 (6 bases). There are 14 residues in the CDR3. Trimming stripped 1 base from V and 7 bases from J, with 15 bases between. The germline gives CDR1 SGHNT, CDR2 YYREEE (reference sequence). The DNA of the CDR3 is TGTGCCAGCAGCTTGTATATGCGGACAGAAGAGCAGTACTTC. Protein sequence: CASSLYMRTEEQYF.

This chain connects TRBV19 to TRBJ1-5; no reliable D call. The V and J ends lost 4 bases and 7 bases respectively, with 11 bases between them. The germline V gene has CDR1 LNHDA and CDR2 SQIVND (reference sequence). CDR3 length equals 13 residues. The CDR3 sequence: CASSTLSGQPQHF. Written as DNA, the CDR3 is TGTGCCAGTAGTACCCTTAGCGGGCAGCCCCAGCATTTT. Full variable domain (outside the CDR3, taken from reference TRBV19 and TRBJ1-5): DGGITQSPKYLFRKEGQNVTLSCEQNLNHDAMYWYRQDPGQGLRLIYYSQIVNDFQKGDIAEGYSVSREKKESFPLTVTSAQKNPTAFYLCASSTLSGQPQHFGDGTRLSIL.

The genes are TRBV18 and TRBJ1-2; possibly TRBD1 for D (6 bases). The CDR3 is made up of 17 amino acids. The germline gives CDR1 KGHSH, CDR2 LQKENI. Trimming took 2 bases from V and 7 from J, leaving 23 bases between them. In nucleotides, the CDR3 is TGTGCCAGCTCACCAGCCGGGACGGTAAATTCGGGGGCTGGCTACACCTTC. Amino acid sequence: CASSPAGTVNSGAGYTF. The whole variable domain, remainder taken from reference TRBV18 and TRBJ1-2, is NAGVMQNPRHLVRRRGQEARLRCSPMKGHSHVYWYRQLPEEGLKFMVYLQKENIIDESGMPKERFSAEFPKEGPSILRIQQVVRGDSAAYFCASSPAGTVNSGAGYTFGSGTRLTVV.

V gene TRBV25-1 combines with J gene TRBJ1-2; perhaps TRBD1 as D (6 bases). CDR1 and CDR2 from the germline V gene are MGHDK and SYGVNS. The V gene lost 5 bases and the J gene lost 5 bases, with 15 bases spanning the gap. The CDR3 contains 14 residues. CDR3 loop: CASSPTGRGYGYTF. The CDR3 nucleotides are TGTGCCAGCAGTCCTACAGGGAGGGGATATGGCTACACCTTC.

V usage is TRBV19 and J usage is TRBJ1-2; 9 nucleotides agree with TRBD1. The J segment lost 4 bases and the V segment lost 1 base, leaving 7 bases of the junction unmatched. Germline V gene lookup returns CDR1 LNHDA and CDR2 SQIVND (reference sequence). The CDR3 is made up of 16 amino acids. This CDR3 reads CASSIAGQGSGYGYTF. CDR3 sequence (DNA): TGTGCCAGTAGTATAGCGGGACAGGGTTCGGGCTATGGCTACACCTTC.

V is TRBV9 and J is TRBJ2-1; TRBD2 aligns across 11 bases. V shed 0 bases and J 9 bases; nucleotides not matched to a gene: 5. This CDR3 is 15 amino acids long. Germline values: CDR1 SGDLS, CDR2 YYNGEE. CDR3 sequence reads: CASSVGSGGALEQFF. The CDR3 DNA follows: TGTGCCAGCAGCGTAGGTAGCGGGGGGGCCCTTGAGCAGTTCTTC.

CDR3 in amino acids: CASSPRTRTGEKLFF. The CDR3 DNA reads as TGTGCCAGCAGTCCCCGGACGAGGACAGGGGAAAAACTGTTTTTT. The rearrangement joins TRBV6-5 to TRBJ1-4; 8 bases line up with TRBD1. Trimming took 5 bases from V and 8 from J; bases not matched to a gene: 10. This CDR3 is built from 15 residues. Germline assignment: CDR1 MNHEY and CDR2 SVGAGI.

This chain uses TRBV7-8 with TRBJ1-2, with D possibly being TRBD1 (5 bases). V was pared by 6 bases and J by 7 bases, with 15 bases between. The CDR3 length is 13 residues. Germline V lookup: CDR1 SGHVS, CDR2 FQNEAQ. The DNA of the CDR3 is TGTGCCAGCAGTCCAGGGTCGACGGTTGGCTACACCTTC. It is translated as CASSPGSTVGYTF.

To note about this clone: The same CDR3 also results from other DNA sequences found in this sample. The chain is built from TRBV18 and TRBJ1-1; D gene ambiguous. The CDR3 runs to 13 residues. CDR1 is KGHSH and CDR2 is LQKENI in the germline V gene. V lost 5 bases to trimming and J lost 0 bases, with 7 bases between them. The CDR3 protein is CASSSGLNTEAFF. The CDR3 DNA reads as TGTGCCAGCTCATCGGGGTTGAACACTGAAGCTTTCTTT.

About this clone itself: Other DNA variants within this sample encode the same CDR3. This chain links TRBV29-1 with TRBJ1-2; no reliable D call. The CDR3 spans 12 residues. CDR1 is SQVTM and CDR2 is ANQGSEA in the germline V gene. V was cut by 2 bases and J by 5 bases, with 9 bases left in between. As DNA, the CDR3 is TGCAGCGTTGAAACTGGCAGATATGGCTACACCTTC. Its translation: CSVETGRYGYTF.